Below, 21 T cell receptor beta chains from the same sample are listed, as sequenced in a study of blood T cells in healthy people across ages. Alongside a J-beta primer mix, a sample-barcoded 5' primer served in a second PCR lasting roughly 7 to 11 cycles. TCRdb independently ran MiXCR on the 5' RACE reads; one entry per CDR3 protein. The sample yields hundreds of thousands of distinct CDR3 sequences, about 62% seen once. Sequenced: blood. These receptors originate from a man aged 25 to 45 in good health.

This clonotype appeared a few times. The V call is TRBV24-1, the J call TRBJ1-2, with a tentative D call TRBD1 (6 bases). V shed 2 bases and J shed 3 bases, with 9 bases lying between them. Germline-derived CDR1 and CDR2 are KGHDR and SFDVKD. The CDR3 has 14 amino acids. The CDR3 here is CATSDWGHDYGYTF. CDR3 DNA sequence: TGTGCCACCAGTGATTGGGGACACGACTATGGCTACACCTTC.

In this sample, this clonotype turned up once. The rearrangement links TRBV5-1 to TRBJ1-1, with 7 positions matching TRBD1. The germline gives CDR1 SGHRS, CDR2 YFSETQ. After removal of 4 bases from V and 2 bases from J, the junction contained 8 bases not matched to a gene. The CDR3 spans 15 residues. The CDR3 region has the DNA TGCGCCAGCAGCGAAAGACAGGGAGGTAACACTGAAGCTTTCTTT. Residues: CASSERQGGNTEAFF.

As concerns this clonotype: Its ends do not fully match the called genes, so a read error is possible. The genes are TRBV12-3 or TRBV12-4 and TRBJ2-3; D is unclear. This CDR3 region has 12 residues. CDR3 region: CASRLGPDAQYF. CDR3 bases: TGTGCCAGCAGATTGGGCCCAGATGCGCAGTATTTT.

The V call is TRBV4-1, the J call TRBJ2-7; 10 bases are a match to TRBD1. The CDR3 runs 15 residues. Germline assignment: CDR1 MGHRA and CDR2 YSYEKL. V was pared by 0 bases and J by 5 bases, with 4 bases of the junction left unmatched. CDR3: CASSQDPGQGNEQYF. Written as DNA, the CDR3 is TGCGCCAGCAGCCAAGATCCGGGACAGGGGAACGAGCAGTACTTC.

This clonotype was counted only a few times. The chain couples TRBV27 to TRBJ2-1; 8 nucleotides agree with TRBD2. Germline CDR1 and CDR2: MNHEY and SMNVEV (reference sequence). The ends lost 4 bases at V and 6 bases at J; junction bases unmatched: 8. This CDR3 has 15 residues. CDR3 loop: CASSSGLAGVNEQFF. CDR3 sequence (DNA): TGTGCCAGCAGTTCTGGGCTAGCGGGTGTCAATGAGCAGTTCTTC.

The gene calls are TRBV6-1 and TRBJ2-6; 7 nucleotides align to TRBD1. Trimming removed 7 bases from V and 3 bases from J; junction bases left unmatched: 6. CDR3 length: 15 amino acids. Germline V CDR1 and CDR2: MNHNS, SASEGT. The CDR3 is CASTGTAYGANVLTF. Written as DNA, the CDR3 is TGTGCCAGCACCGGGACAGCCTATGGGGCCAACGTCCTGACTTTC.

The chain joins TRBV10-3 to TRBJ2-5; 10 nucleotides align to TRBD1. Germline V gene lookup returns CDR1 ENHRY and CDR2 SYGVKD. Unmatched junction bases numbered 11, after V lost 5 bases and J lost 2 bases. This CDR3 has 17 residues. The CDR3 DNA follows: TGTGCCATCAGTAGCTCTGGGGGACAGGGGCGGCAAGAGACCCAGTACTTC. Translating gives CAISSSGGQGRQETQYF.

This chain uses TRBV7-2 with TRBJ2-5; no clear D gene. The CDR3 is 13 amino acids. Trimming removed 10 bases at V and 1 base at J, with 13 bases between. The germline V gene encodes CDR1 SGHTA and CDR2 FQGNSA. In nucleotides, the CDR3 is TGTGCCACCTCCATAGTATCCCAAGAGACCCAGTACTTC. Encoded protein: CATSIVSQETQYF.

There are a few counts of this clonotype. The chain employs TRBV29-1 and TRBJ2-4, with 10 bases matching TRBD2. Germline V CDR1 and CDR2: SQVTM, ANQGSEA. The CDR3 runs 18 residues. The trim removed 5 bases at V and 4 bases at J, leaving 17 bases unmatched. CDR3 DNA sequence: TGCAGCGTTATGTGGCACCTGAGCGCTAGCGGGAGTAAAAACATTCAGTACTTC. The encoded protein is CSVMWHLSASGSKNIQYF.

This clonotype was counted between two and nine times. This sequence joins TRBV7-9 and TRBJ2-1; TRBD2 aligns across 11 bases. The germline V gene encodes CDR1 SEHNR and CDR2 FQNEAQ (reference sequence). There are 14 residues in the CDR3. V was clipped by 5 bases and J by 10 bases; unmatched bases: 7. CDR3: CASSPPLAGDEQFF. The CDR3 coding sequence is TGTGCCAGCAGCCCCCCACTAGCGGGAGACGAGCAGTTCTTC.

V usage is TRBV4-1 and J usage is TRBJ1-2; D not resolved. V lost 0 bases and J lost 8, with 13 bases in between. CDR3 length: 14 residues. Germline CDR1 reads MGHRA; CDR2 reads YSYEKL. The CDR3 DNA is TGCGCCAGCAGCCAAGAGCCCCCGGCGGGAGGCTACACCTTC. Amino acid sequence: CASSQEPPAGGYTF.

V usage is TRBV20-1 and J usage is TRBJ2-5, with a tentative D call TRBD1 (6 bases). Trimming cost V 3 bases and J 1 base, with 12 bases left between them. CDR3 length: 14 residues. Germline lookup yields CDR1 DFQATT and CDR2 SNEGSKA (reference sequence). The chain's CDR3 is CSARDTGTQETQYF. In DNA form, the CDR3 reads TGCAGTGCTAGGGATACAGGGACCCAAGAGACCCAGTACTTC.

The V call is TRBV13, the J call TRBJ2-1; 13 nucleotides align to TRBD2. Trimming removed 5 bases from V and 12 bases from J; junction bases left unmatched: 16. From germline, CDR1 is PRHDT and CDR2 FYEKMQ (reference sequence). CDR3 length: 17 residues. CDR3 sequence reads: CASSERTSGSLIGGQFF. The CDR3 nucleotides are TGTGCCAGCAGCGAAAGGACTAGCGGGAGTCTAATCGGGGGGCAGTTCTTC.

The chain employs TRBV15 and TRBJ2-5, with D perhaps TRBD2 (6 bases). The CDR3 runs to 15 residues. V lost 0 bases and J 3 bases, leaving 11 bases between the germline ends. Germline loops: CDR1 LNHNV, CDR2 YYDKDF (reference sequence). The CDR3 coding sequence is TGTGCCACCAGCAGAGATCCTACGGGAGAAGAGACCCAGTACTTC. Its protein product is CATSRDPTGEETQYF. Complete variable domain (other parts from reference TRBV15 and TRBJ2-5): DAMVIQNPRYQVTQFGKPVTLSCSQTLNHNVMYWYQQKSSQAPKLLFHYYDKDFNNEADTPDNFQSRRPNTSFCFLDIRSPGLGDTAMYLCATSRDPTGEETQYFGPGTRLLVL.

V usage is TRBV29-1 and J usage is TRBJ2-5, with 8 bases identical to TRBD1. The DNA end lines up better with TRBJ2-7; the J call may be wrong. This CDR3 comprises 17 residues. The germline CDR1 and CDR2 sequences are SQVTM and ANQGSEA. CDR3 protein: CSVRSSGTGNKKGEQYF. The DNA for the CDR3 is TGCAGCGTCCGGTCTTCTGGGACAGGTAATAAGAAGGGCGAGCAGTACTTC.

This chain's CDR3 is CASSLMRGTDTQYF. The CDR3 region has the DNA TGTGCCAGCAGTTTAATGCGCGGGACAGATACGCAGTATTTT. The rearrangement links TRBV12-3 or TRBV12-4 to TRBJ2-3, with a tentative D call TRBD2 (5 bases). The CDR3 totals 14 residues. V lost 2 bases and J 3 bases, leaving 9 bases between the germline ends.

This chain links TRBV28 with TRBJ1-2; possible D gene TRBD1, 5 bases. In germline, CDR1 is MDHEN, CDR2 SYDVKM. The CDR3 extends over 16 amino acids. V was clipped by 6 bases and J by 5 bases, with 22 bases between them. CDR3 nucleotide sequence: TGTGCCAGCAGAGCGAACGAGGGGCCGCCGGAATATGGCTACACCTTC. Amino acids: CASRANEGPPEYGYTF.

This clonotype was detected a few times. The chain joins TRBV7-2 to TRBJ1-1, with a possible D match to TRBD1 (6 bases). The germline V gene has CDR1 SGHTA and CDR2 FQGNSA. The CDR3 runs 15 residues. V shed 5 bases and J shed 1 base, with 14 bases lying between them. The DNA for the CDR3 is TGTGCCAGCAGCCCCCTCATGACAGGGAACACTGAAGCTTTCTTT. It encodes CASSPLMTGNTEAFF.

This clonotype was seen more than once but under ten times. This chain uses TRBV29-1 with TRBJ2-1; 9 bases are a match to TRBD2. The germline V gene has CDR1 SQVTM and CDR2 ANQGSEA. J gave up 8 bases and V 6 bases, and 5 bases lay outside the gene matches. The CDR3 is 12 amino acids. The CDR3 spells CSVRTSVHEQFF. CDR3 DNA: TGCAGCGTAAGGACTAGCGTGCATGAGCAGTTCTTC.

This chain joins TRBV5-1 and TRBJ2-5; D remains unclear. The V and J ends lost 5 bases and 3 bases respectively, with 11 bases between them. The CDR3 contains 13 residues. Germline V lookup: CDR1 SGHRS, CDR2 YFSETQ. In DNA form, the CDR3 reads TGCGCCAGCAGACCGGACGGTGAAGAGACCCAGTACTTC. This translates into CASRPDGEETQYF.

The chain is built from TRBV20-1 and TRBJ1-2; D not certain. This CDR3 is built from 14 residues. CDR1 is DFQATT and CDR2 is SNEGSKA in the germline V gene (reference sequence). The V end was cut by 0 bases, the J end by 2 bases, with 10 bases between. Here the CDR3 DNA reads TGCAGTGCTAGAGATACCCAGTCCAACTATGGCTACACCTTC. Protein sequence: CSARDTQSNYGYTF.